This entry lists 9 T cell receptor beta chains sequenced from one sample in a study of early T cells in non-severe SARS-CoV-2 infection. TCRdb passed the 5' RACE reads through MiXCR, listing each CDR3 protein once. The sample contains 80,000 to 95,000 distinct CDR3 sequences, about 14% of which appear only once. The sequencing sample was made of whole blood. All receptors derive from an adult who was a healthcare worker with PCR-confirmed SARS-CoV-2 infection or an uninfected control (not recorded which).

The chain has TRBV29-1 and TRBJ2-7; 8 nucleotides align to TRBD1. Germline V gene sequence: CDR1 SQVTM, CDR2 ANQGSEA. CDR3 size: 12 residues. V shed 7 bases and J 2 bases; nucleotides not matched to a gene: 4. This CDR3 is CSATGGPYEQYF. The CDR3 DNA reads as TGCAGCGCAACAGGGGGACCCTACGAGCAGTACTTC.

This clonotype was counted many times. This rearrangement joins TRBV12-3 or TRBV12-4 to TRBJ1-1, with D tentatively TRBD1 (6 bases). This CDR3 spans 13 amino acids. The V and J ends lost 10 bases and 1 base respectively, with 13 bases between them. The CDR3 loop is CATGGTTNTEAFF. For the CDR3, the DNA is TGTGCCACCGGCGGGACAACGAACACTGAAGCTTTCTTT.

This clonotype was counted many times. The rearrangement joins TRBV29-1 to TRBJ1-2; maybe TRBD1 (6 bases). Germline V gene sequence: CDR1 SQVTM, CDR2 ANQGSEA. The V and J ends lost 8 bases and 4 bases respectively, with 14 bases between them. The CDR3 length is 12 residues. The CDR3 coding sequence is TGCAGCTCGGAGGACAGTGCCTATGGCTACACCTTC. Amino acids: CSSEDSAYGYTF.

This clonotype turned up a few times. The chain carries TRBV2 and TRBJ2-7; maybe TRBD1 (6 bases). Germline V gene sequence: CDR1 SNHLY, CDR2 FYNNEI. This CDR3 has 13 amino acids. Trimming left V 3 bases short and J 6 bases short, with 12 bases between. CDR3 DNA: TGTGCCAGCAGTGATGTTGGGACACCCGAGCAGTACTTC. Translation gives CASSDVGTPEQYF.

This clonotype was picked up a small number of times. The rearrangement joins TRBV7-6 to TRBJ1-1; maybe TRBD1 (6 bases). The CDR3 loop spans 17 amino acids. Per germline, CDR1 SGHVS and CDR2 FNYEAQ. With 5 bases removed from V and 3 bases from J, the gap between germline ends came to 22 bases. The CDR3 loop reads CASSPFSHREQDTEAFF. CDR3 DNA: TGTGCCAGCAGCCCCTTCTCCCACAGGGAGCAAGACACTGAAGCTTTCTTT. Together with reference TRBV7-6 and TRBJ1-1, the CDR3 gives the full variable domain: GAGVSQSPRYKVTKRGQDVALRCDPISGHVSLYWYRQALGQGPEFLTYFNYEAQQDKSGLPNDRFSAERPEGSISTLTIQRTEQRDSAMYRCASSPFSHREQDTEAFFGQGTRLTVV.

This clonotype appeared a few times. The chain has TRBV7-3 and TRBJ2-2, with 7 bases aligning to TRBD1. This CDR3 contains 14 residues. The V gene's germline CDR1 is SGHTA and CDR2 FQGTGA. V gave up 4 bases and J gave up 6 bases; unmatched junction bases: 5. CDR3 sequence (DNA): TGTGCCAGCAGCTCGACAGGGTCGGCCGGGGAGCTGTTTTTT. Protein: CASSSTGSAGELFF.

The CDR3 DNA reads TGCAGCGGAGGGACGGATCATGAAGCTTTCTTT. This translates into CSGGTDHEAFF. V and J are TRBV29-1 and TRBJ1-1; D may be TRBD1 (5 bases). The CDR3 runs 11 residues. Germline values: CDR1 SQVTM, CDR2 ANQGSEA. The V gene lost 7 bases and the J gene lost 7 bases, with 13 bases spanning the gap.

This clonotype was recorded many times. V is TRBV6-2 or TRBV6-3 and J is TRBJ2-7; D remains ambiguous. This CDR3 has 16 amino acids. Trimming took off 0 bases at V and 0 bases at J, with 12 bases between the two ends. Germline V gene sequence: CDR1 MNHEY, CDR2 SVGEGT. The CDR3 nucleotides read TGTGCCAGCAGTTACTCAGGCAGGTCCTTCTCCTACGAGCAGTACTTC. As protein: CASSYSGRSFSYEQYF.

The chain has TRBV10-3 and TRBJ1-1; D ambiguous. V was cut by 10 bases and J by 4 bases, with 13 bases left in between. CDR1 and CDR2 (germline): ENHRY, SYGVKD. This CDR3 has 12 amino acids. The CDR3 loop is CATLGAGTEAFF. The CDR3 bases are TGTGCCACCTTAGGCGCGGGCACTGAAGCTTTCTTT.